There are a few counts of the clone carrying this T cell receptor beta chain. The antigen remains unidentified. A TCRbeta library incorporating unique molecular identifiers was prepared. TCRdb re-called the PCR reads with MiXCR, one entry per CDR3 protein. The sample has some 550,000 distinct CDR3 sequences, about 23% seen once; the top ten hold over 12%. This specimen belongs to a study of T-cell reconstitution after alpha-beta-depleted transplantation in children. Findings of the study overall: The study traced high day-60 TCRbeta diversity in some patients to surviving recipient T cells and thymic progenitors.

There are 14 residues in the CDR3. The V end lost 0 bases, the J end lost 2 bases, and 8 bases lay between the germline ends. Per germline, CDR1 SGHDT and CDR2 YYEEEE. Here the sequenced sample was PBMCs, mostly from graft donor cells, taken 360 days after TCRalphabeta/CD19-depleted stem cell transplant. This TCR came from a boy younger than two who had a stem cell transplant for acute myeloid leukemia, so the T cells may come from the graft donor. The V call is TRBV5-6, the J call TRBJ1-1; D uncertain. The DNA of the CDR3 is TGTGCCAGCAGCTTGGAGCAGACCAACACTGAAGCTTTCTTT. Encoded protein: CASSLEQTNTEAFF.